This T cell receptor beta chain was captured by sequencing in a study of CD8+ T cells in alopecia areata. Study background: Graft recipients were roughly 6-11-week-old female C3H/HeJ mice, and donor skin originated from approximately 6-12-month-old C3H/HeJ mice with spontaneous alopecia. Study outcomes and limitations: Affected scalp, especially in alopecia totalis/universalis, had a higher clonality than normal scalp did. With patients, TCR sharing proved less clear than in mice, a difference possibly related to HLA. When scalp samples are sequenced, resident alphabeta T cells of normal skin are also captured.

Extraction and reverse transcription of RNA yielded cDNA as the sequencing template. The data were produced by immunoSEQ multiplex PCR, yet TCRdb's version contains in-frame clones alone and is incomplete. The sample presents about 110,000 clones, none singletons. On this clone: The target antigen is unknown. The gene names here belong to mouse. The CDR3 is cut off 4 residues early in the read; its end comes from the germline J gene.

The V and J ends lost 0 bases and 5 bases respectively, with 6 bases between them. The CDR3 consists of 13 residues. Looked up from germline, CDR1 is NNHNN and CDR2 is SYGAGS (reference sequence). The V and J genes are TRBV13-2 and TRBJ2-1, with D possibly TRBD1 on 5 matching bases. The source is a C3H/HeJ mouse with alopecia areata. The mouse line has the MHC haplotype H2-k. Sequenced sample: lesional skin. The DNA read from the CDR3 is TGTGCCAGCGGTGATGCACAGGATGCT. Amino acid sequence: CASGDAQDA. In full, the CDR3 is CASGDAQDAEQFF.